Listed below are T cell receptor beta chains from one sample, sequenced in a study of blood T cell repertoires in COVID-19. TCRdb's table, derived via immunoSEQ multiplex PCR, lists solely in-frame clones and lacks some. The sample records 350,000 to 450,000 clones, approximately 86% being singletons. Sequenced sample: peripheral blood. These receptors all stem from a woman in her fifties or sixties with COVID-19, enrolled during active disease. Both conserved end residues are part of each CDR3. Fields, in order: J gene, D gene, V gene, clone size, CDR3 protein, CDR3 DNA. A D gene is named only where the DNA matches it firmly. Not every row has a clone size; where given, it reads once, few, many or a size class.

J: TRBJ1-3
D: .
V: TRBV6-5
size: .
CDR3: CAGSQGGDGNTIYF
DNA: TGTGCCGGGTCACAGGGTGGGGACGGAAACACCATATATTTT

J: TRBJ1-1
D: .
V: TRBV5-4
size: once
CDR3: CASSVGGEDTEAFF
DNA: TGTGCCAGCAGCGTCGGGGGGGAGGACACTGAAGCTTTCTTT

J: TRBJ2-3
D: .
V: TRBV11-3
size: .
CDR3: CASSFMASETDTQYF
DNA: TGTGCCAGCAGCTTTATGGCTTCTGAAACAGATACGCAGTATTTT

J: TRBJ1-2
D: .
V: TRBV9
size: .
CDR3: CASSAPTGLYYGYTF
DNA: TGTGCCAGCAGCGCACCAACAGGGTTGTACTATGGCTACACCTTC

J: TRBJ1-5
D: TRBD1
V: TRBV2
size: .
CDR3: CASSGRQGIRNQPQHF
DNA: TGTGCCAGCAGTGGCAGACAGGGCATACGCAATCAGCCCCAGCATTTT

J: TRBJ2-7
D: TRBD2
V: TRBV7-8
size: .
CDR3: CASSATSGVLYEQYF
DNA: TGTGCCAGCAGCGCGACTAGCGGGGTCCTCTACGAGCAGTACTTC

J: TRBJ2-3
D: TRBD1
V: TRBV10-3
size: .
CDR3: CAIRQGDGKDTQYF
DNA: TGTGCCATCAGGCAGGGGGATGGAAAAGATACGCAGTATTTT

J: TRBJ1-1
D: .
V: TRBV5-1
size: .
CDR3: CASSFEGRTEAFF
DNA: TGCGCCAGCAGCTTCGAGGGTCGGACTGAAGCTTTCTTT

J: TRBJ2-7
D: TRBD2
V: TRBV10-3
size: .
CDR3: CAISGQRGLAGDQFYEQYF
DNA: TGTGCCATCAGTGGACAAAGGGGTCTAGCGGGGGACCAGTTTTACGAGCAGTACTTC

J: TRBJ2-3
D: TRBD2
V: TRBV5-1
size: .
CDR3: CASSTGTSGVGTDTQYF
DNA: TGCGCCAGCAGCACCGGGACTAGCGGGGTCGGCACAGATACGCAGTATTTT